The source of this T cell receptor (beta chain) is a study of T cell changes during pregnancy in multiple sclerosis. TCRdb's copy holds only in-frame clones and misses some; the assay was immunoSEQ multiplex PCR. Altogether 79,000 or so clones are present, approximately 90% being singletons, with the ten largest covering 1.5% to 2%. This sequence was found in a female donor in good health, enrolled as a control in a pregnancy study. The sequencing used peripheral blood, collected in the first trimester of pregnancy.

Here the CDR3 DNA reads TGTGCCTGCCCGTCCCAGCCGAGGTCACCCCTCCACTTT. This sequence encodes CACPSQPRSPLHF. The chain joins TRBV30 to TRBJ1-6; D ambiguous. Germline CDR1 is GTSNPN and CDR2 is SVGIG (reference sequence). The CDR3 runs 13 residues. V lost 6 bases to trimming and J lost 10 bases, with 16 bases between them.